This T cell receptor beta chain was observed in a study of blood T cell repertoires in COVID-19. Study background: Donors in the United States, Italy and Spain gave samples during acute or convalescent COVID-19. Sources were T cells, B-cell-depleted T cells, or PBMCs; the material itself was cDNA or gDNA.

The CDR3 is 15 amino acids. Per the germline V gene, CDR1 is ENHRY and CDR2 is SYGVKD. V was clipped by 0 bases and J by 7 bases, with 15 bases between them. In the source study's methods: Amplification with reference gene primers provided the estimates of nucleated cell counts. Assay used: immunoSEQ multiplex PCR; TCRdb lists only in-frame clones, some missing. V, J and clone size were drawn from that table, and D and trimming were deduced from the DNA. Counted here are about 120,000 clones, about 80% occurring once; the ten biggest clones make up 3.5% to 4.5%. The sequence derives from a woman aged 50 to 60 with acute or convalescent COVID-19. Sample: peripheral blood. The chain has TRBV10-3 and TRBJ1-1; no firm D call. The CDR3 DNA sequence: TGTGCCATCAGTGAGTCGGGCCTACGCAGTGGTGAAGCTTTCTTT. Translation gives CAISESGLRSGEAFF.